Below, 27 T cell receptor beta chains from the same sample are listed, as sequenced in a study. The protocol was immunoSEQ multiplex PCR, while the TCRdb copy is restricted to in-frame clones and leaves out a portion. Of around 50,000 clones in the sample, roughly 93% were seen once. Sample: PBMCs. These receptors all stem from a man aged 40-55 years with rheumatoid arthritis.

The chain joins TRBV5-1 to TRBJ2-2; D not certain. Trimming removed 9 bases at V and 0 bases at J, with 15 bases between. Germline V gene data show CDR1 as SGHRS and CDR2 as YFSETQ. The CDR3 runs 15 residues. Here the CDR3 reads CATKNGVTNTGELFF. In DNA, the CDR3 is TGCGCCACCAAGAATGGGGTTACGAACACCGGGGAGCTGTTTTTT.

J is TRBJ1-5 and V is TRBV28; 9 bases match TRBD1. This CDR3 region has 15 residues. V was pared by 6 bases and J by 5 bases, with 8 bases of the junction left unmatched. CDR1 is MDHEN and CDR2 is SYDVKM in the germline V gene. This chain's CDR3 is CASRYPGQGYQPQHF. In DNA, the CDR3 is TGTGCCAGCAGATATCCGGGACAGGGCTATCAGCCCCAGCATTTT.

V and J are TRBV2 and TRBJ2-3, with unresolved D. Germline V gene lookup returns CDR1 SNHLY and CDR2 FYNNEI. V gave up 5 bases and J gave up 2 bases, with 8 bases separating them. CDR3 length equals 13 residues. CDR3 sequence (DNA): TGTGCCAGCAGTCCAGGCGTCACAGATACGCAGTATTTT. Protein sequence: CASSPGVTDTQYF.

The rearrangement links TRBV19 to TRBJ1-5, with D maybe TRBD1 (6 bases). The CDR3 is made up of 15 amino acids. V was pared by 5 bases and J by 3 bases, with 14 bases between. Germline-derived CDR1 and CDR2 are LNHDA and SQIVND (reference sequence). DNA for the CDR3: TGTGCCAGTAGTCGTTCAGGGGACCTCAATCAGCCCCAGCATTTT. Translated: CASSRSGDLNQPQHF.

J is TRBJ1-2 and V is TRBV6-2 or TRBV6-3; D is possibly TRBD1 (5 bases). The V end lost 0 bases, the J end lost 4 bases, and 15 bases lay between the germline ends. CDR1 and CDR2 from the germline V gene are MNHEY and SVGEGT. The CDR3 is made up of 16 amino acids. The chain's CDR3 is CASSYSATAEIYGYTF. Here the CDR3 DNA reads TGTGCCAGCAGTTACTCGGCGACAGCAGAAATCTATGGCTACACCTTC.

The chain has TRBV19 and TRBJ1-2; no clear D gene. V lost 7 bases and J lost 4, with 16 bases in between. The CDR3 is made up of 14 amino acids. Germline-derived CDR1 and CDR2 are LNHDA and SQIVND (reference sequence). The DNA for the CDR3 is TGTGCCAGTACAACGGCGCGACGCGGCTATGGCTACACCTTC. This encodes CASTTARRGYGYTF.

The gene calls are TRBV7-3 and TRBJ2-1, with 13 nucleotides matching TRBD2. The CDR3 extends over 19 amino acids. From germline, CDR1 is SGHTA and CDR2 FQGTGA. Unmatched junction bases numbered 6, after V lost 1 base and J lost 0 bases. Here the CDR3 DNA reads TGTGCCAGCAGCTTAATGGGGACTAGCGGGATCCTCTCCTACAATGAGCAGTTCTTC. The encoded protein is CASSLMGTSGILSYNEQFF.

The CDR3 is CASSWDSGAGEQYF. CDR3 in DNA: TGCGCCAGCAGCTGGGACAGCGGGGCCGGGGAGCAGTACTTC. The J gene is TRBJ2-7, the V gene TRBV5-1; TRBD1 or TRBD2 may be the D gene (7 bases each). CDR1 SGHRS and CDR2 YFSETQ come from the germline V gene. Trimming cost V 3 bases and J 7 bases, with 17 bases left between them. The CDR3 totals 14 residues.

This sequence joins TRBV18 and TRBJ1-1, with TRBD1 identical over 7 bases. Germline loops: CDR1 KGHSH, CDR2 LQKENI. The V segment lost 2 bases and the J segment 3 bases; nucleotides outside the gene matches: 0. This CDR3 spans 13 amino acids. The CDR3, as DNA: TGTGCCAGCTCACCAGACAGGGACACTGAAGCTTTCTTT. Translating it yields CASSPDRDTEAFF.

The chain is built from TRBV29-1 and TRBJ1-2, with unresolved D. V was trimmed by 3 bases and J by 0 bases, leaving 5 bases between them. The CDR3 totals 12 residues. Germline CDR1 reads SQVTM; CDR2 reads ANQGSEA. Here the CDR3 DNA reads TGCAGCGTTGAGACCGCTAACTATGGCTACACCTTC. It codes for CSVETANYGYTF.

The CDR3: CAWSVGTEAFF. As DNA, the CDR3 is TGTGCCTGGAGTGTAGGCACTGAAGCTTTCTTT. The chain links TRBV30 to TRBJ1-1; D not certain. This CDR3 contains 11 residues. CDR1 and CDR2 (germline): GTSNPN, SVGIG (reference sequence). The V gene lost 0 bases and the J gene lost 4 bases, with 3 bases spanning the gap.

This chain links TRBV7-3 with TRBJ2-7; D not resolved. Germline V lookup: CDR1 SGHTA, CDR2 FQGTGA. This CDR3 contains 15 residues. Trimming pared 4 bases from V and 2 bases from J, leaving 15 bases between. Written as DNA, the CDR3 is TGTGCCAGCAGCTCGCTACGCGCGCCCCCCTACGAGCAGTACTTC. Translated: CASSSLRAPPYEQYF.

The V and J genes are TRBV3-1 (or the pseudogene TRBV3-2) and TRBJ2-7, with D hard to call. CDR3 length equals 12 residues. The ends were cut back, 1 base at V and 3 bases at J, with 4 bases in the middle. Germline V lookup: CDR1 LGHDT, CDR2 YNNKEL (reference sequence). The chain's CDR3 is CASSQVDYEQYF. CDR3 bases: TGTGCCAGCAGCCAAGTGGACTACGAGCAGTACTTC.

Worth noting for this clone: Mismatch with germline at one junction end may stem from a read error. This chain uses TRBV7-3 with TRBJ2-5; weak D call: TRBD2 (5 bases). This CDR3 contains 13 residues. Germline V gives CDR1 SGHTA, CDR2 FQGTGA. CDR3 coding DNA: TGTGCCAGCAGCTTAAAGGCGGACGGGGATGTTGACTTC. The encoded protein is CASSLKADGDVDF.

The J gene is TRBJ2-2, the V gene TRBV27, with 10 bases lining up with TRBD1. The trim removed 5 bases at V and 4 bases at J, leaving 7 bases unmatched. CDR1 MNHEY and CDR2 SMNVEV come from the germline V gene (reference sequence). There are 16 residues in the CDR3. CDR3 sequence: CASSLRTGGSTGELFF. Written as DNA, the CDR3 is TGTGCCAGCAGTCTCAGGACAGGGGGTTCCACCGGGGAGCTGTTTTTT.

V is TRBV7-3 and J is TRBJ2-3, with 7 bases aligning to TRBD2. Germline loops: CDR1 SGHTA, CDR2 FQGTGA. This CDR3 contains 16 residues. V gave up 0 bases and J gave up 0 bases; unmatched junction bases: 3. The CDR3 spells CASSLTGGSSTDTQYF. CDR3 in DNA: TGTGCCAGCAGCTTAACGGGAGGGAGTAGCACAGATACGCAGTATTTT. The variable domain in full, completed from reference TRBV7-3 and TRBJ2-3, reads GAGVSQTPSNKVTEKGKYVELRCDPISGHTALYWYRQSLGQGPEFLIYFQGTGAADDSGLPNDRFFAVRPEGSVSTLKIQRTERGDSAVYLCASSLTGGSSTDTQYFGPGTRLTVL.

The chain has TRBV9 and TRBJ1-1; tentative D call: TRBD1 (5 bases). This CDR3 region has 13 residues. Trimming stripped 4 bases from V and 1 base from J, with 8 bases between. In germline, CDR1 is SGDLS, CDR2 YYNGEE. The DNA for the CDR3 is TGTGCCAGCAGCCCTACAGGGAACACTGAAGCTTTCTTT. Translating it yields CASSPTGNTEAFF.

The chain recombines TRBV11-1 with TRBJ1-5; 9 nucleotides agree with TRBD1. Trimming took 1 base from V and 5 from J; bases not matched to a gene: 6. CDR1 is SGHAT and CDR2 is FQDESV in the germline V gene (reference sequence). The CDR3 has 16 amino acids. The CDR3 spells CASSLGGQGPYQPQHF. CDR3 coding DNA: TGTGCCAGCAGCTTAGGAGGACAGGGGCCTTATCAGCCCCAGCATTTT. Filled out from reference TRBV11-1 and TRBJ1-5, the complete variable domain reads EAEVAQSPRYKITEKSQAVAFWCDPISGHATLYWYRQILGQGPELLVQFQDESVVDDSQLPKDRFSAERLKGVDSTLKIQPAELGDSAMYLCASSLGGQGPYQPQHFGDGTRLSIL.

The chain has TRBV2 and TRBJ2-2; 9 bases are shared with TRBD1. This CDR3 has 15 residues. From germline, CDR1 is SNHLY and CDR2 FYNNEI. J was trimmed by 5 bases and V by 7 bases; bases with no gene match: 8. CDR3: CASKLQGARTGELFF. The CDR3 nucleotides read TGTGCCAGCAAATTACAGGGGGCTCGGACCGGGGAGCTGTTTTTT.

This clone has a single count. This chain joins TRBV15 and TRBJ2-5; D possibly corresponds to TRBD2 (6 bases). Trimming took 2 bases from V and 2 from J, leaving 15 bases between them. This CDR3 has 16 residues. CDR1 LNHNV and CDR2 YYDKDF come from the germline V gene (reference sequence). The CDR3 sequence is CATSRHGTGEQETQYF. The CDR3, as DNA: TGTGCCACCAGCAGACACGGGACGGGAGAACAAGAGACCCAGTACTTC.

V is TRBV14 and J is TRBJ2-2; either TRBD1 or TRBD2 may supply D (5 bases each). Trimming removed 2 bases from V and 5 bases from J, with 6 bases in between. Germline CDR1 reads SGHDN; CDR2 reads FVKESK. This CDR3 contains 13 residues. CDR3 protein: CASSQWGTGELFF. Here the CDR3 DNA reads TGTGCCAGCAGCCAATGGGGGACCGGGGAGCTGTTTTTT.

This clone was seen a single time. The junction departs from germline at one end; a sequencing error may be responsible. This chain uses TRBV27 with TRBJ2-7, with D perhaps TRBD1 (5 bases). The CDR3 totals 15 residues. Germline V CDR1 and CDR2: MNHEY, SMNVEV (reference sequence). CDR3 bases: TGTGCCAGCAGTTTATCGACAGCGAGCTCCTACGAGCAGCACTTC. It yields the protein CASSLSTASSYEQHF.

The chain combines TRBV25-1 with TRBJ1-4; D is perhaps TRBD1 (5 bases). The CDR3 is 13 amino acids. Germline CDR1 is MGHDK and CDR2 is SYGVNS. The V end lost 10 bases, the J end lost 4 bases, and 13 bases lay between the germline ends. The chain's CDR3 is CATAPGYNEKLFF. DNA of the CDR3: TGTGCCACCGCCCCAGGGTATAATGAAAAACTGTTTTTT.

This chain links TRBV18 with TRBJ2-3; D call uncertain. The CDR3 length is 13 residues. The V end lost 4 bases, the J end lost 6 bases, and 11 bases lay between the germline ends. Germline-derived CDR1 and CDR2 are KGHSH and LQKENI. The CDR3 DNA reads TGTGCCAGCTCACAATCGATCGGGGATACGCAGTATTTT. Translated, it gives CASSQSIGDTQYF.

The J gene is TRBJ2-3, the V gene TRBV24-1; 7 bases are a match to TRBD1. CDR1 is KGHDR, CDR2 SFDVKD, per germline. Trimming removed 5 bases from V and 2 bases from J; junction bases left unmatched: 9. There are 16 residues in the CDR3. This CDR3 is CATSGVRDSDTDTQYF. The CDR3 DNA reads as TGTGCCACCAGTGGGGTCCGGGACAGCGACACAGATACGCAGTATTTT.

The J gene is TRBJ2-1, the V gene TRBV11-3, with D tentatively TRBD2 (7 bases). V gave up 8 bases and J gave up 9 bases, with 20 bases separating them. CDR3 length: 14 amino acids. The germline CDR1 and CDR2 sequences are SGHNT and YENEEA. Here the CDR3 DNA reads TGTGCCAGCCGGGTAAGGGGGGGGCTTGGTGAGCAGTTCTTC. Its protein product is CASRVRGGLGEQFF.

The CDR3 here is CASSLEGAPGPQHF. As DNA, the CDR3 is TGTGCCAGCAGCCTTGAGGGAGCCCCAGGGCCCCAGCATTTT. The chain recombines TRBV9 with TRBJ1-5; no clear D. Germline CDR1 and CDR2: SGDLS and YYNGEE. The V and J ends lost 4 bases and 9 bases respectively, with 17 bases between them. The CDR3 sequence is 14 residues long. The variable domain in full, completed from reference TRBV9 and TRBJ1-5, reads DSGVTQTPKHLITATGQRVTLRCSPRSGDLSVYWYQQSLDQGLQFLIQYYNGEERAKGNILERFSAQQFPDLHSELNLSSLELGDSALYFCASSLEGAPGPQHFGDGTRLSIL.